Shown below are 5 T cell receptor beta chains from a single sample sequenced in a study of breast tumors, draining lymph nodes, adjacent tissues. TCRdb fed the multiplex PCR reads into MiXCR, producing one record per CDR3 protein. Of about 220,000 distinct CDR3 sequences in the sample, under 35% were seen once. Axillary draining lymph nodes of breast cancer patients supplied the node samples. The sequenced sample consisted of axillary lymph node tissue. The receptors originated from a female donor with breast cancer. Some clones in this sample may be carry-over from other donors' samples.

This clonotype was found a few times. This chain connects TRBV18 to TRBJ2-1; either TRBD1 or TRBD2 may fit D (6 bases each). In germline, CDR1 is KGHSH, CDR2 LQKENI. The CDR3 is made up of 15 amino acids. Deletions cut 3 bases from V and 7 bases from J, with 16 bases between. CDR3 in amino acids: CASSPSSGGQNEQFF. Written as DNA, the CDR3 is TGTGCCAGCTCACCCTCCAGTGGGGGGCAGAATGAGCAGTTCTTC.

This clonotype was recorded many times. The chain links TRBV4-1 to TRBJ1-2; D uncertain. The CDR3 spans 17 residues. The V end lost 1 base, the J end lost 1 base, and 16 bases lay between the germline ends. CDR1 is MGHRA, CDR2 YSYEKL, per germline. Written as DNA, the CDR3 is TGCGCCAGCAGCCAAGTAAGCCCGGAGCTCTTTAACTATGGCTACACCTTC. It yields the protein CASSQVSPELFNYGYTF.

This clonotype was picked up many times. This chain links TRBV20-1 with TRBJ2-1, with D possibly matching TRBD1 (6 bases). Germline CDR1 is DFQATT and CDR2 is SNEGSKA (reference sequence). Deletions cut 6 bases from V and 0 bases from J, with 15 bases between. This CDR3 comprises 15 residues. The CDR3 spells CSAPEGGHSYNEQFF. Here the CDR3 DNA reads TGCAGTGCCCCAGAAGGGGGACACTCCTACAATGAGCAGTTCTTC.

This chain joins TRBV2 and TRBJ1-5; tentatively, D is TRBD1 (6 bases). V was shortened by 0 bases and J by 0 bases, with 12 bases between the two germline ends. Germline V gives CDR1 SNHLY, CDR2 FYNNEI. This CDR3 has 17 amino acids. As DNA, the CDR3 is TGTGCCAGCAGTGAAGCAAGGCAGGGGAGTAGCAATCAGCCCCAGCATTTT. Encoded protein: CASSEARQGSSNQPQHF.

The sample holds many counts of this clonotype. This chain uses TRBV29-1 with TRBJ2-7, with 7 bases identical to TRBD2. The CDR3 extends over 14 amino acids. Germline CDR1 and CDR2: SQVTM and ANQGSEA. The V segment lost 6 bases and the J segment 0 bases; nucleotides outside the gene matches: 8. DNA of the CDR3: TGCAGCGTCGCCTCTAGCGGTTACTCCTACGAGCAGTACTTC. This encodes CSVASSGYSYEQYF.